Listed below are T cell receptor beta chains from one sample, sequenced in a study of neoadjuvant nivolumab and ipilimumab in lung cancer. Measured with immunoSEQ multiplex PCR; TCRdb has only the in-frame clones, and not every one. The sample includes about 12,000 clones, 90% to 97% of them seen just once. Sample: peripheral blood, taken after neoadjuvant nivolumab, alone or with ipilimumab, at or shortly before surgery. All receptors derive from an adult with non-small cell lung cancer. Each CDR3 is given with its conserved first and last residue. A D gene is named only where the DNA matches it firmly. Clone size is not always given. Where it is, it says once, few, many or a class for expanded clones.

v_gene: TRBV5-1; abundance: .; j_gene: TRBJ2-6; d_gene: .; CDR3aa: CASSLEARFLGANVLTF; CDR3nt: TGCGCCAGCAGCTTGGAGGCTCGATTTCTGGGGGCCAACGTCCTGACTTTC
v_gene: TRBV19; abundance: few; j_gene: TRBJ2-7; d_gene: .; CDR3aa: CASDGGQSHEQYF; CDR3nt: TGTGCCAGCGACGGGGGCCAGTCCCACGAGCAGTACTTC
v_gene: TRBV5-1; abundance: .; j_gene: TRBJ1-1; d_gene: TRBD1; CDR3aa: CASSTIGTGRTEAFF; CDR3nt: TGCGCCAGCAGTACGATCGGGACAGGTCGAACTGAAGCTTTCTTT
v_gene: TRBV9; abundance: .; j_gene: TRBJ2-1; d_gene: .; CDR3aa: CASSEGSYNEQFF; CDR3nt: TGTGCCAGCAGCGAGGGCTCATACAATGAGCAGTTCTTC
v_gene: TRBV5-1; abundance: .; j_gene: TRBJ2-1; d_gene: .; CDR3aa: CASSLEGVSYNEQFF; CDR3nt: TGCGCCAGCAGCTTGGAGGGAGTCTCCTACAATGAGCAGTTCTTC
v_gene: TRBV7-2; abundance: .; j_gene: TRBJ1-1; d_gene: .; CDR3aa: CASSLGAGNTEAFF; CDR3nt: TGTGCCAGCAGCTTAGGCGCGGGCAACACTGAAGCTTTCTTT
v_gene: TRBV19; abundance: once; j_gene: TRBJ2-1; d_gene: .; CDR3aa: CASSRSIGYNEQFF; CDR3nt: TGTGCCAGTAGTCGATCCATAGGATACAATGAGCAGTTCTTC
v_gene: TRBV7-6; abundance: .; j_gene: TRBJ1-3; d_gene: .; CDR3aa: CASSLAGKDTIYF; CDR3nt: TGTGCCAGCAGCTTAGCGGGCAAAGACACCATATATTTT
v_gene: TRBV9; abundance: .; j_gene: TRBJ1-5; d_gene: .; CDR3aa: CASSVEGGSNQPQHF; CDR3nt: TGTGCCAGCAGCGTGGAGGGGGGTTCCAATCAGCCCCAGCATTTT
v_gene: TRBV7-3; abundance: .; j_gene: TRBJ2-5; d_gene: .; CDR3aa: CASSVNGETQYF; CDR3nt: TGTGCCAGCAGCGTTAATGGGGAGACCCAGTACTTC
v_gene: TRBV9; abundance: once; j_gene: TRBJ1-2; d_gene: TRBD1; CDR3aa: CASSPDRGRGYTF; CDR3nt: TGTGCCAGCAGCCCCGACAGGGGACGTGGCTACACCTTC
v_gene: TRBV5-6; abundance: .; j_gene: TRBJ2-7; d_gene: TRBD1; CDR3aa: CASISWDRVYEQYF; CDR3nt: TGTGCCAGCATCTCATGGGACAGGGTCTACGAGCAGTACTTC
v_gene: TRBV6-4; abundance: .; j_gene: TRBJ2-3; d_gene: .; CDR3aa: CASSPGTGETDTQYF; CDR3nt: TGTGCCAGCAGTCCCGGGACCGGGGAGACAGATACGCAGTATTTT
v_gene: TRBV5-4; abundance: .; j_gene: TRBJ1-4; d_gene: .; CDR3aa: CASSSTPRGWQGGEKLFF; CDR3nt: TGTGCCAGCAGCTCAACCCCCCGCGGGTGGCAGGGAGGTGAAAAACTGTTTTTT
v_gene: TRBV27; abundance: .; j_gene: TRBJ2-1; d_gene: TRBD2; CDR3aa: CASSPGTSPTPYNEQFF; CDR3nt: TGTGCCAGCAGTCCCGGGACTAGCCCTACCCCCTACAATGAGCAGTTCTTC
v_gene: TRBV7-9; abundance: few; j_gene: TRBJ2-7; d_gene: TRBD1; CDR3aa: CASSTPDRGQYEQYF; CDR3nt: TGTGCCAGCAGCACTCCTGACAGGGGGCAATACGAGCAGTACTTC
v_gene: TRBV5-6; abundance: .; j_gene: TRBJ1-1; d_gene: .; CDR3aa: CASSLMNTEAFF; CDR3nt: TGTGCCAGCAGCTTGATGAACACTGAAGCTTTCTTT
v_gene: TRBV11-2; abundance: .; j_gene: TRBJ2-7; d_gene: .; CDR3aa: CASSSYEQYF; CDR3nt: TGTGCCAGCAGCTCCTACGAGCAGTACTTC
v_gene: TRBV27; abundance: .; j_gene: TRBJ2-7; d_gene: TRBD1; CDR3aa: CASRYRDRSYEQYF; CDR3nt: TGTGCCAGCAGATATAGGGACAGATCCTACGAGCAGTACTTC
v_gene: TRBV9; abundance: .; j_gene: TRBJ1-2; d_gene: .; CDR3aa: CASSTSKASIYGYTF; CDR3nt: TGTGCCAGCAGCACCTCCAAGGCTAGCATCTATGGCTACACCTTC
v_gene: TRBV9; abundance: .; j_gene: TRBJ1-3; d_gene: .; CDR3aa: CASSAQQPSGNTIYF; CDR3nt: TGTGCCAGCAGCGCCCAGCAACCTTCTGGAAACACCATATATTTT
v_gene: TRBV6-6; abundance: .; j_gene: TRBJ1-2; d_gene: TRBD1; CDR3aa: CASSQIGDSHGYTF; CDR3nt: TGTGCCAGCAGTCAAATAGGGGACAGCCATGGCTACACCTTC
v_gene: TRBV7-9; abundance: once; j_gene: TRBJ2-2; d_gene: .; CDR3aa: CASSLVTPNTGELFF; CDR3nt: TGTGCCAGCAGCTTGGTGACTCCGAACACCGGGGAGCTGTTTTTT
v_gene: TRBV10-1; abundance: .; j_gene: TRBJ2-7; d_gene: .; CDR3aa: CASSDSHAGAARDEQYF; CDR3nt: TGCGCCAGCAGTGACTCCCACGCGGGGGCGGCCAGGGACGAGCAGTACTTC
v_gene: TRBV2; abundance: .; j_gene: TRBJ1-2; d_gene: .; CDR3aa: CASSEEVGIGYGYTF; CDR3nt: TGTGCCAGCAGTGAAGAAGTCGGGATAGGCTATGGCTACACCTTC
v_gene: TRBV6-4; abundance: .; j_gene: TRBJ2-2; d_gene: TRBD2; CDR3aa: CASSEGGSHTGELFF; CDR3nt: TGTGCCAGCAGTGAAGGCGGGAGTCATACCGGGGAGCTGTTTTTT
v_gene: TRBV7-2; abundance: .; j_gene: TRBJ1-4; d_gene: TRBD1; CDR3aa: CASSFQGETNEKLFF; CDR3nt: TGTGCCAGCAGCTTTCAGGGGGAAACTAATGAAAAACTGTTTTTT
v_gene: TRBV30; abundance: .; j_gene: TRBJ2-7; d_gene: TRBD1; CDR3aa: CAWSVIQGITYEQYF; CDR3nt: TGTGCCTGGAGTGTAATACAGGGGATCACCTACGAGCAGTACTTC
v_gene: TRBV29-1; abundance: .; j_gene: TRBJ2-2; d_gene: TRBD1; CDR3aa: CSATNRGRSTGELFF; CDR3nt: TGCAGCGCGACGAACAGGGGGCGATCTACCGGGGAGCTGTTTTTT
v_gene: TRBV14; abundance: .; j_gene: TRBJ2-2; d_gene: .; CDR3aa: CASSQLTSPAGELFF; CDR3nt: TGTGCCAGCAGCCAATTGACTTCCCCAGCCGGGGAGCTGTTTTTT
v_gene: TRBV7-9; abundance: .; j_gene: TRBJ2-3; d_gene: .; CDR3aa: CASSLAEGEINTQYF; CDR3nt: TGTGCCAGCAGCTTAGCGGAGGGTGAAATAAATACGCAGTATTTT
v_gene: TRBV6-5; abundance: .; j_gene: TRBJ1-1; d_gene: TRBD1; CDR3aa: CASSYYRDRTEAFF; CDR3nt: TGTGCCAGCAGTTACTACCGGGACAGAACTGAAGCTTTCTTT
v_gene: TRBV11-2; abundance: .; j_gene: TRBJ2-2; d_gene: TRBD2; CDR3aa: CASSGGTSGGTGELFF; CDR3nt: TGTGCCAGCAGCGGAGGTACTAGCGGGGGGACCGGGGAGCTGTTTTTT
v_gene: TRBV11-1; abundance: .; j_gene: TRBJ2-2; d_gene: TRBD1; CDR3aa: CASTSLLGQGVVELFF; CDR3nt: TGTGCCAGCACCTCACTCCTGGGACAGGGGGTTGTGGAGCTGTTTTTT